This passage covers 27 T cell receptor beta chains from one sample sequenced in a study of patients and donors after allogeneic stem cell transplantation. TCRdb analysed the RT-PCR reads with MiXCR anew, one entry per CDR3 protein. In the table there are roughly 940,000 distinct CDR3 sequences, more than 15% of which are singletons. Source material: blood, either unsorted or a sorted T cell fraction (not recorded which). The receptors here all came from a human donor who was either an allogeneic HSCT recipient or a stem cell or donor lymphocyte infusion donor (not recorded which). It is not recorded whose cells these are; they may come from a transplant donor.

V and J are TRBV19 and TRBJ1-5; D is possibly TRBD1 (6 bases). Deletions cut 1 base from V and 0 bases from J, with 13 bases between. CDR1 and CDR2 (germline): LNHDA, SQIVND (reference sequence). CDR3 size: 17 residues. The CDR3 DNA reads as TGTGCCAGTAGTATAGTGAAAGGGGGGCGTAGCAATCAGCCCCAGCATTTT. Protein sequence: CASSIVKGGRSNQPQHF.

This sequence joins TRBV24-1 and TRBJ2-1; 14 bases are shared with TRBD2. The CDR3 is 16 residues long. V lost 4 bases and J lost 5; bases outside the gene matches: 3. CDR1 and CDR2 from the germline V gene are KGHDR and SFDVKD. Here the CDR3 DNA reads TGTGCCACCAGTGACCCGGGACTAGCGGGAGACAATGAGCAGTTCTTC. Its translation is CATSDPGLAGDNEQFF.

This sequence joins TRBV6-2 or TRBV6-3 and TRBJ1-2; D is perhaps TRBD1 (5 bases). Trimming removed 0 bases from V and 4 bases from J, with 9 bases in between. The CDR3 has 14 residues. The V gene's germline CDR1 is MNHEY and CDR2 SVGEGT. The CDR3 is CASSYSQGAYGYTF. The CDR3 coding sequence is TGTGCCAGCAGTTACTCCCAGGGTGCCTATGGCTACACCTTC.

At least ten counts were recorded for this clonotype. The CDR3 coding sequence is TGTGCCAGCAGTCCTGGACTAGCGGAGGGCACAGATACGCAGTATTTT. Translating it yields CASSPGLAEGTDTQYF. The V call is TRBV12-3 or TRBV12-4, the J call TRBJ2-3, with 10 bases matching TRBD2. The CDR3 loop spans 16 amino acids. Trimming at V came to 5 bases and at J to 1 base, leaving 6 bases not matched to a gene.

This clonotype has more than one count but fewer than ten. The CDR3, as DNA: TGCGCCAGCAGCTGGGAGACTAGCGGAGCACCCTACGAGCAGTACTTC. This gives the protein CASSWETSGAPYEQYF. The chain combines TRBV5-1 with TRBJ2-7; TRBD2 matches 9 bases. Germline CDR1 and CDR2: SGHRS and YFSETQ. With V trimmed by 3 bases and J by 2 bases, 9 bases remained unmatched. The CDR3 has 16 amino acids.

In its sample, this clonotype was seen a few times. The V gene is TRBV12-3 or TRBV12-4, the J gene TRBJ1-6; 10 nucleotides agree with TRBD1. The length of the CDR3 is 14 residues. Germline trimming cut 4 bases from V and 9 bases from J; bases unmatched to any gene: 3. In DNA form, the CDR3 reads TGTGCCAGCAGTTGGGGACAGGGGATTTCACCCCTCCACTTT. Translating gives CASSWGQGISPLHF.

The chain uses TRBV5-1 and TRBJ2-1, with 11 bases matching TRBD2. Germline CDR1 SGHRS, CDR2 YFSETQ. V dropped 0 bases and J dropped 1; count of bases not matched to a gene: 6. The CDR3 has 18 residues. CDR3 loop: CASSLGVSGRASYNEQFF. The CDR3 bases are TGCGCCAGCAGCTTGGGAGTTAGCGGGAGGGCATCCTACAATGAGCAGTTCTTC. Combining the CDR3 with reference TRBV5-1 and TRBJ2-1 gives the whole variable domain KAGVTQTPRYLIKTRGQQVTLSCSPISGHRSVSWYQQTPGQGLQFLFEYFSETQRNKGNFPGRFSGRQFSNSRSEMNVSTLELGDSALYLCASSLGVSGRASYNEQFFGPGTRLTVL.

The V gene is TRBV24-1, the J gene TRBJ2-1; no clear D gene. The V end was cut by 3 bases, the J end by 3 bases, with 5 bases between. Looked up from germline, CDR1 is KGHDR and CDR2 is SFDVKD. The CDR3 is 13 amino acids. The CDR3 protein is CATSDRGYNEQFF. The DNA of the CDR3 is TGTGCCACCAGTGATCGAGGCTACAATGAGCAGTTCTTC.

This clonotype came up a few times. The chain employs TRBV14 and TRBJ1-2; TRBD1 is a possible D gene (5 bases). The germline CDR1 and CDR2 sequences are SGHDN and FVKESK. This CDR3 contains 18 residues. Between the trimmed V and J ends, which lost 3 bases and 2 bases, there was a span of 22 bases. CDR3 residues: CASSHHKGLRGVNYGYTF. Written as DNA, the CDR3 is TGTGCCAGCAGCCACCATAAGGGACTTCGTGGGGTAAACTATGGCTACACCTTC.

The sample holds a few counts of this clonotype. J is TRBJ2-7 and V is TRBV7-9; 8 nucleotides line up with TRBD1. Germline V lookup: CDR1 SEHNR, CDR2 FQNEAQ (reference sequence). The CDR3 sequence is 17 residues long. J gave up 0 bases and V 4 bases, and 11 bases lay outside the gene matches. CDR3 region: CASSSIPRDRSSYEQYF. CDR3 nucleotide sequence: TGTGCCAGCAGCTCGATTCCCCGGGACAGGAGCTCCTACGAGCAGTACTTC.

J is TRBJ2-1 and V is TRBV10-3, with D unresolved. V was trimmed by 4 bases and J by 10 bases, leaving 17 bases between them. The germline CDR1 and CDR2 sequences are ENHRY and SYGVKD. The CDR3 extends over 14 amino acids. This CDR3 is CAISGRQGLREQFF. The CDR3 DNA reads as TGTGCCATCAGTGGCCGACAAGGTCTGAGGGAGCAGTTCTTC.

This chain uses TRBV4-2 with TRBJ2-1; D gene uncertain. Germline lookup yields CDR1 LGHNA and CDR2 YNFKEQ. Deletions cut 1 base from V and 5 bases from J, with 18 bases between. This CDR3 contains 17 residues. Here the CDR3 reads CASSQGAGPPNNNEQFF. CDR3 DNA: TGTGCCAGCAGCCAAGGGGCCGGACCTCCCAATAACAATGAGCAGTTCTTC.

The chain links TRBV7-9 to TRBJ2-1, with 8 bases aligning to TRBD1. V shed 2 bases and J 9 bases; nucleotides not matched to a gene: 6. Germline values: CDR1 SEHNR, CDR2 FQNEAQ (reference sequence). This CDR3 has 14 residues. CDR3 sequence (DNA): TGTGCCAGCAGCTTAACGACAGGGGCTGGTGAGCAGTTCTTC. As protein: CASSLTTGAGEQFF.

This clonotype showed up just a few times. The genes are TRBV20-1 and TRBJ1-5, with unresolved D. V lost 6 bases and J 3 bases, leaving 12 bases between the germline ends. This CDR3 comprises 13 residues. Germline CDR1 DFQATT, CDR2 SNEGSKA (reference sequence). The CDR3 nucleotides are TGCAGTGCCGTATCCGACCCCAATCAGCCCCAGCATTTT. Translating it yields CSAVSDPNQPQHF.

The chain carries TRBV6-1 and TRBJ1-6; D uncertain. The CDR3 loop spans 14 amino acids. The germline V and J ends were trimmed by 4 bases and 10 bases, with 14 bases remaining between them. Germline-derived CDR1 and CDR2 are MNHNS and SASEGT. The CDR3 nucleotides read TGTGCCAGCAGTGCTCGGAGGGAACGCTCACCCCTCCACTTT. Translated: CASSARRERSPLHF.

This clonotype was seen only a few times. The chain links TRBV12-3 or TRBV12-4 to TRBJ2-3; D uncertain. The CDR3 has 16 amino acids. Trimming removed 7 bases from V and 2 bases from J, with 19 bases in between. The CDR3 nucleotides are TGTGCCAGCACCGAAACGGCGGCGGTGAACACAGATACGCAGTATTTT. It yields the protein CASTETAAVNTDTQYF.

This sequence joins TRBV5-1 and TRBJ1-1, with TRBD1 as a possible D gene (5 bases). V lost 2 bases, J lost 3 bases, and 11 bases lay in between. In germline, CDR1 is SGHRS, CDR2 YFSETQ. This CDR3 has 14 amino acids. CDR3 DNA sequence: TGCGCCAGCAGCTTAATCCCGGGGCACACTGAAGCTTTCTTT. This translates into CASSLIPGHTEAFF. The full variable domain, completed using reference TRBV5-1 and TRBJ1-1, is KAGVTQTPRYLIKTRGQQVTLSCSPISGHRSVSWYQQTPGQGLQFLFEYFSETQRNKGNFPGRFSGRQFSNSRSEMNVSTLELGDSALYLCASSLIPGHTEAFFGQGTRLTVV.

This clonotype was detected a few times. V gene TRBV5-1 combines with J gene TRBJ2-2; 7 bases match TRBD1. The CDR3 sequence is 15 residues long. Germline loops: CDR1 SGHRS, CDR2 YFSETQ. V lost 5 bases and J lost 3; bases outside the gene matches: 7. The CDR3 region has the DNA TGCGCCAGCAGGATGACAGGGATGGACACCGGGGAGCTGTTTTTT. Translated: CASRMTGMDTGELFF.

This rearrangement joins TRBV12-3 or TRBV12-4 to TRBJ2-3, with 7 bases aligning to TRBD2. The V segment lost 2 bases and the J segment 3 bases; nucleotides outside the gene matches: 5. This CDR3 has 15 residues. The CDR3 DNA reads TGTGCCAGCAGTTTACTAGCGGAGAGGACAGATACGCAGTATTTT. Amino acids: CASSLLAERTDTQYF.

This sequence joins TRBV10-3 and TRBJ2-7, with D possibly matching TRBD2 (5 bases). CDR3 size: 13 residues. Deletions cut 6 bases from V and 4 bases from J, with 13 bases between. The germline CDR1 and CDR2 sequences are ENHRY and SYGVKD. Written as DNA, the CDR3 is TGTGCCATCAGGGGAGCGAGCTCATACGAGCAGTACTTC. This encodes CAIRGASSYEQYF.

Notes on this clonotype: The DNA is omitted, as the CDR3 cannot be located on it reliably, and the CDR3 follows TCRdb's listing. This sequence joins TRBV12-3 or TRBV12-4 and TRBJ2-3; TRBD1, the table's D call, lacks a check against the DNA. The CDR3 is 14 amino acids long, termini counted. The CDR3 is CASSSSTETDTQYF.

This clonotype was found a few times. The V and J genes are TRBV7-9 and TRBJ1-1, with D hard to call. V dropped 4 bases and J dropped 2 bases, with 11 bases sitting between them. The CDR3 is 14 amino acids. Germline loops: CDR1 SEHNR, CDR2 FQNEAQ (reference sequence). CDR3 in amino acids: CASSSRPTNTEAFF. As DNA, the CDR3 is TGTGCCAGCAGCTCACGACCGACTAACACTGAAGCTTTCTTT.

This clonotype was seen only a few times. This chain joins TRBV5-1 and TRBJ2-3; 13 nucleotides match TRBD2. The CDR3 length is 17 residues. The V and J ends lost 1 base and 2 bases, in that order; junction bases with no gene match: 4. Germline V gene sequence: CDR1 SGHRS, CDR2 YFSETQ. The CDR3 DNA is TGCGCCAGCAGCTTGCTGGGACTAGCGGGATACACAGATACGCAGTATTTT. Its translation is CASSLLGLAGYTDTQYF.

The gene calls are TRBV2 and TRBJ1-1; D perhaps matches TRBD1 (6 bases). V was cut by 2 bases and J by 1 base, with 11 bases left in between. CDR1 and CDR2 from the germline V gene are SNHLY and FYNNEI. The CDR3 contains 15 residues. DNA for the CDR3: TGTGCCAGCAGTGAACGCGACAGGAAGAACACTGAAGCTTTCTTT. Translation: CASSERDRKNTEAFF.

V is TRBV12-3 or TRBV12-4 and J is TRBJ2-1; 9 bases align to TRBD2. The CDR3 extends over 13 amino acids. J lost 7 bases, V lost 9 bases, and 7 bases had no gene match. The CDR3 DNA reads TGTGCCAGTGCGGGGGGGAGGCGGAATGAGCAGTTCTTC. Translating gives CASAGGRRNEQFF.

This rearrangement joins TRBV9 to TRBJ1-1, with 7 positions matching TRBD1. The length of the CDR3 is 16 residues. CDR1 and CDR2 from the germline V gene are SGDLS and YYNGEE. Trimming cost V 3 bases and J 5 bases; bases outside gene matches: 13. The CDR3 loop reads CASSAGTAWGWTEAFF. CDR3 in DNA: TGTGCCAGCAGCGCGGGGACAGCTTGGGGTTGGACTGAAGCTTTCTTT.

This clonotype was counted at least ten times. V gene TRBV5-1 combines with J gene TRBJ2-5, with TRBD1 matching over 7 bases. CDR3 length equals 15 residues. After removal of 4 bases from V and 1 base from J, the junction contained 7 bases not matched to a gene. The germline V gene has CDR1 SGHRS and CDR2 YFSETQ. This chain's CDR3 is CASSPTGVVQETQYF. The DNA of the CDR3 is TGCGCCAGCAGCCCCACAGGGGTCGTCCAAGAGACCCAGTACTTC.